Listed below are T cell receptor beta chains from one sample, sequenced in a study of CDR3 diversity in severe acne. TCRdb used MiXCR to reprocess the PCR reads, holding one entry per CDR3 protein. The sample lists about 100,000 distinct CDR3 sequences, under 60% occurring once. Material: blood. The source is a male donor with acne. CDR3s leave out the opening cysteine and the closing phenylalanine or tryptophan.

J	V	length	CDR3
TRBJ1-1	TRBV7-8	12	ASSLQVLNTEAF
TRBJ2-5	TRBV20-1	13	SATGGSGPYETQY
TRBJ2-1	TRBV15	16	ATSRGDGAGGFYNGQF
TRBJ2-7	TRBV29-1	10	SVEDLLGEQY
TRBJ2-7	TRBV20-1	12	SVAGLAGTYEQY
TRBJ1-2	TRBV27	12	ASSLAGKRDGYT
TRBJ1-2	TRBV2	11	ASTLDDIPGYT
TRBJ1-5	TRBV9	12	ASSVESGNQPQR
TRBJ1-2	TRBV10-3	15	AISEDFGQVDNYGHT
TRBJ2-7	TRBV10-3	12	AITATGLDYEQY
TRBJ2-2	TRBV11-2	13	ASNLVGGGTGELF
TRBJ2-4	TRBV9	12	ASSVDVGGNIQY
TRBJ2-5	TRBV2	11	ASSRSGRETQY
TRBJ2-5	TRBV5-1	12	ASSLGQSEETQY
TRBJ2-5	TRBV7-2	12	ASSLGGTGDTQY
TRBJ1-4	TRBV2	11	ASGGQYNEKLF
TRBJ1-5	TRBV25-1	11	ASSFFYNQPQH
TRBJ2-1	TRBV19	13	ASSTKGEGSEQFF
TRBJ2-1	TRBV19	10	ASSTRRTEQF
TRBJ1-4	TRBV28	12	ASSSDRGHEKLF
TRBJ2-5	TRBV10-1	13	ASSESNREWETQY
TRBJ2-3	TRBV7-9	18	ASSYSRGSGSITSTDTQY
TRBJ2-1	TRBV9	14	ASSLRLAGGPYEQF
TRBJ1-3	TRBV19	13	AAVPASFSGNTIY
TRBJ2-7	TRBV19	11	ASQLAGDYEQY
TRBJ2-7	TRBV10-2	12	ASVDSASSYEQY
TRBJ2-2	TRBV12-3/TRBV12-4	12	ASSLRRNTGELF
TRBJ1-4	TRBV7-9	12	ASSLGPTGAKLF
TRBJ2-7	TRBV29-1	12	SVGGDPHPYEQY
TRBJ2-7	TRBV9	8	ASSAGEQY
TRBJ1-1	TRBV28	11	ASSSRGSLEAF
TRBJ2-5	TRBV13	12	ASSSRTVGETQY
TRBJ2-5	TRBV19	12	ASSTSRGGETQY
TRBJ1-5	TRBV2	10	ASCKGRGPQH
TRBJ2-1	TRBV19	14	ASSTGASRKVDEQF
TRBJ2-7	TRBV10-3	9	AINRGGEQY
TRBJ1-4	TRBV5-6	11	ASSFSSNEKLF
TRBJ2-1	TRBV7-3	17	ASRSSGGFDPISYNEQF
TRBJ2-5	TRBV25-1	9	ASSDFETQY
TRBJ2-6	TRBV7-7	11	ASSFAGANVLT
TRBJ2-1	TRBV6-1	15	ASSEGLAGGPRNEQF
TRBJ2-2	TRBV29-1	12	SVPSQTPTGELF
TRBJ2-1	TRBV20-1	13	SAAGGSGRTDEQF
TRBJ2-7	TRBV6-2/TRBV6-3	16	ASSYRAGFWDLTYEQY
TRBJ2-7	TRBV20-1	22	SALHRQGYGYTFGSGSVGYEQY
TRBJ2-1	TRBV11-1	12	ASSLAQGAHEQF
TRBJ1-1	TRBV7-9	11	ASSSPRTDEAF
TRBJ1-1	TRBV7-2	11	ASSSRPNTEAF
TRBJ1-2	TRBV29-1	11	SVGGTGGYGYT
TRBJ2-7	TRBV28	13	ASSSGTSGSNEQY
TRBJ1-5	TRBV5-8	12	ASSSGQGNQPQH
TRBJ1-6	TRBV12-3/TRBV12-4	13	ASRHDRDALGPLH